The next 16 T cell receptor beta chains were all read from a single sample in a study of control samples from healthy donors and cancer patients. Libraries were prepared by immunoSEQ multiplex PCR; TCRdb keeps only in-frame clonotypes and omits some of them. The table lists roughly 200,000 clones. The sample consisted of blood. The receptors derive from a young woman in good health.

The chain links TRBV4-1 to TRBJ1-1; D gene unclear. The CDR3 spans 14 residues. The V end was cut by 3 bases, the J end by 1 base, with 9 bases between. From germline, CDR1 is MGHRA and CDR2 YSYEKL. The CDR3 region has the DNA TGCGCCAGCAGCCAGAGCGGGAAGAACACTGAAGCTTTCTTT. This translates into CASSQSGKNTEAFF.

J is TRBJ1-4 and V is TRBV12-3 or TRBV12-4; D remains ambiguous. The V end was cut by 7 bases, the J end by 7 bases, with 13 bases between. This CDR3 is built from 13 residues. Written as DNA, the CDR3 is TGTGCCAGCACCAATGTTGGCAGTGAAAAACTGTTTTTT. This translates into CASTNVGSEKLFF.

The genes are TRBV28 and TRBJ2-2; tentatively, D is TRBD2 (5 bases). Per germline, CDR1 MDHEN and CDR2 SYDVKM. V lost 1 base, J lost 14 bases, and 20 bases lay in between. The CDR3 is 15 amino acids. The CDR3 DNA reads TGTGCCAGCAGTTTATCGGGCTCAGGTGGACGGGGTCTGTTTTTT. It yields the protein CASSLSGSGGRGLFF.

The chain carries TRBV2 and TRBJ2-3; a possible D gene is TRBD2 (5 bases). The germline gives CDR1 SNHLY, CDR2 FYNNEI. V lost 8 bases and J lost 1, with 7 bases in between. The CDR3 length is 12 residues. CDR3 sequence: CASSSRTDTQYF. CDR3 coding DNA: TGTGCCAGCTCTAGCCGCACAGATACGCAGTATTTT.

The rearrangement links TRBV3-1 (or the pseudogene TRBV3-2) to TRBJ2-5; D is undetermined. Germline CDR1 is LGHDT and CDR2 is YNNKEL (reference sequence). V shed 8 bases and J shed 2 bases, with 6 bases lying between them. The CDR3 has 11 amino acids. For the CDR3, the DNA is TGTGCCAGCGAAATTCAAGAGACCCAGTACTTC. It encodes CASEIQETQYF.

The chain couples TRBV15 to TRBJ2-1; 10 bases fit TRBD1. Germline lookup yields CDR1 LNHNV and CDR2 YYDKDF (reference sequence). This CDR3 contains 13 residues. V shed 8 bases, J shed 9 bases, and the junction held 7 bases outside the gene matches. CDR3 region: CATWTGGMVEQFF. The CDR3 region has the DNA TGTGCCACCTGGACAGGGGGGATGGTTGAGCAGTTCTTC.

The chain is built from TRBV7-2 and TRBJ2-4; TRBD1 is a possible D gene (6 bases). Germline CDR1 and CDR2: SGHTA and FQGNSA. This CDR3 region has 17 residues. Trimming stripped 1 base from V and 2 bases from J, with 15 bases between. The CDR3 nucleotides read TGTGCCAGCAGCTTAGAGGGGGTGGGCCTCACCAAAAACATTCAGTACTTC. Amino acid sequence: CASSLEGVGLTKNIQYF. The variable domain in full, completed from reference TRBV7-2 and TRBJ2-4, reads GAGVSQSPSNKVTEKGKDVELRCDPISGHTALYWYRQSLGQGLEFLIYFQGNSAPDKSGLPSDRFSAERTGGSVSTLTIQRTQQEDSAVYLCASSLEGVGLTKNIQYFGAGTRLSVL.

The chain is built from TRBV7-9 and TRBJ1-2; D remains unclear. Germline CDR1 and CDR2: SEHNR and FQNEAQ (reference sequence). The CDR3 is 15 residues long. V lost 1 base, J lost 8 bases, and 17 bases lay in between. CDR3 amino acids: CASSLDGQSIGGYTF. In DNA form, the CDR3 reads TGTGCCAGCAGCTTAGACGGGCAGTCGATCGGGGGCTACACCTTC.

This sequence joins TRBV19 and TRBJ1-4, with a tentative D call TRBD1 (5 bases). Deletions cut 3 bases from V and 12 bases from J, with 14 bases between. Germline CDR1 and CDR2: LNHDA and SQIVND (reference sequence). There are 13 residues in the CDR3. As DNA, the CDR3 is TGTGCCAGTAGTATCACGGCAGGGCTAGAACTGTTTTTT. It specifies CASSITAGLELFF.

The chain has TRBV29-1 and TRBJ1-2; no clear D. The CDR3 extends over 15 amino acids. In germline, CDR1 is SQVTM, CDR2 ANQGSEA. V was shortened by 4 bases and J by 8 bases, with 23 bases between the two germline ends. The CDR3 DNA reads as TGCAGCGTTGCTGAATCCCTGACCTGGGGTTGGGGCTACACCTTC. Encoded protein: CSVAESLTWGWGYTF.

The rearrangement joins TRBV7-2 to TRBJ2-6; no definite D call. The germline gives CDR1 SGHTA, CDR2 FQGNSA. With 1 base removed from V and 0 bases from J, the gap between germline ends came to 10 bases. CDR3 length: 17 amino acids. DNA of the CDR3: TGTGCCAGCAGCTTAGAGTTCCGATACTCTGGGGCCAACGTCCTGACTTTC. It is translated as CASSLEFRYSGANVLTF. Based on the CDR3 plus reference TRBV7-2 and TRBJ2-6, the full variable domain is GAGVSQSPSNKVTEKGKDVELRCDPISGHTALYWYRQSLGQGLEFLIYFQGNSAPDKSGLPSDRFSAERTGGSVSTLTIQRTQQEDSAVYLCASSLEFRYSGANVLTFGAGSRLTVL.

As to this clone: Different DNA sequences within this sample yield the same CDR3. V and J are TRBV7-9 and TRBJ2-7; no reliable D call. V was pared by 4 bases and J by 3 bases, with 7 bases between. CDR1 SEHNR and CDR2 FQNEAQ come from the germline V gene (reference sequence). This CDR3 region has 12 residues. The CDR3 DNA sequence: TGTGCCAGCAGCTCGAGTAGCTACGAGCAGTACTTC. The encoded protein is CASSSSSYEQYF. The full variable domain, its missing parts supplied by reference TRBV7-9 and TRBJ2-7, is DTGVSQNPRHKITKRGQNVTFRCDPISEHNRLYWYRQTLGQGPEFLTYFQNEAQLEKSRLLSDRFSAERPKGSFSTLEIQRTEQGDSAMYLCASSSSSYEQYFGPGTRLTVT.

The chain couples TRBV27 to TRBJ2-2; D call uncertain. V was clipped by 8 bases and J by 3 bases, with 13 bases between them. Germline values: CDR1 MNHEY, CDR2 SMNVEV (reference sequence). The CDR3 spans 14 residues. In DNA, the CDR3 is TGTGCCAGCTGTCCCGGGTCCTACACCGGGGAGCTGTTTTTT. It codes for CASCPGSYTGELFF.

As to this clone: The DNA is omitted, as the CDR3 cannot be located on it reliably, and the CDR3 follows TCRdb's listing. V gene TRBV21-1 combines with J gene TRBJ1-1. TRBV21-1 is classified as a pseudogene. Both ends counted, the CDR3 spans 17 residues. The CDR3: CASIYFGNGGCVTEAFF.

The rearrangement joins TRBV6-5 to TRBJ1-3, with D perhaps TRBD1 (5 bases). CDR3 length: 14 amino acids. Per germline, CDR1 MNHEY and CDR2 SVGAGI. The germline V and J ends were trimmed by 5 bases and 2 bases, with 10 bases remaining between them. The CDR3 loop is CASSRSGTGNTIYF. CDR3 sequence (DNA): TGTGCCAGCAGTAGATCAGGGACTGGAAACACCATATATTTT.

This chain uses TRBV19 with TRBJ1-2; TRBD1 matches 10 bases. CDR1 is LNHDA, CDR2 SQIVND, per germline (reference sequence). V lost 9 bases, J lost 2 bases, and 12 bases stayed unmatched. This CDR3 has 16 amino acids. In DNA, the CDR3 is TGTGCCAGCACGATATGGGGACAGGGGCCCAACTATGGCTACACCTTC. It is translated as CASTIWGQGPNYGYTF.